This T cell receptor (beta chain) comes out of a study of monozygotic twins with inflammatory bowel disease. Germline lookup yields CDR1 MGHRA and CDR2 YSYEKL. This CDR3 contains 13 residues. UMIs containing a 6-nucleotide sample barcode were added via template switching. TCRdb reprocessed the 5' RACE reads and keeps a single row for each CDR3 protein, giving no DNA. The data show approximately 330,000 distinct CDR3 sequences, and the top ten clones hold 2%. The source material was blood. The clonotype was recovered from a human donor with ulcerative colitis or Crohn's disease, or a healthy co-twin of an affected twin (not recorded which). The V gene is TRBV4-1, the J gene TRBJ2-1; the D gene TCRdb calls, TRBD2, cannot be checked with no DNA. The CDR3 loop reads CASSRWDSGEQFF.